Shown below are 28 T cell receptor beta chains from a single sample sequenced in a study of T-cell reconstitution after alpha-beta-depleted transplantation in children. Researchers prepared the TCRbeta library using unique molecular identifiers, the study reports. Using its own MiXCR run on the PCR reads, TCRdb lists one record per CDR3 protein. The profile shows some 200,000 distinct CDR3 sequences, approximately 15% of them singletons. The sample in question was PBMCs from the stem cell graft donor, obtained from the stem cell graft. Receptors were obtained from a human donor who donated a stem cell graft to a child with acute lymphoblastic leukemia.

This clonotype has a count of ten or more. The chain is built from TRBV20-1 and TRBJ2-3; D is possibly TRBD2 (6 bases). V lost 8 bases and J 3 bases, leaving 18 bases between the germline ends. CDR1 is DFQATT, CDR2 SNEGSKA, per germline (reference sequence). The CDR3 contains 14 residues. CDR3 protein: CSPSHRRGTDTQYF. In nucleotides, the CDR3 is TGCAGTCCCTCCCATAGGCGGGGTACAGATACGCAGTATTTT.

The rearrangement links TRBV20-1 to TRBJ2-1; maybe TRBD2 (6 bases). CDR3 length equals 15 residues. V was trimmed by 3 bases and J by 5 bases, leaving 17 bases between them. In germline, CDR1 is DFQATT, CDR2 SNEGSKA (reference sequence). The CDR3 DNA reads TGCAGTGCTAGGGAGGGTCCGGGAGAGAACAATGAGCAGTTCTTC. It codes for CSAREGPGENNEQFF.

The chain employs TRBV6-1 and TRBJ2-3; D gene ambiguous. The V end lost 6 bases, the J end lost 5 bases, and 9 bases lay between the germline ends. Germline V gene sequence: CDR1 MNHNS, CDR2 SASEGT. The CDR3 extends over 12 amino acids. The CDR3 protein is CASRLDQDTQYF. The CDR3 nucleotides are TGTGCCAGCAGGCTAGATCAAGATACGCAGTATTTT.

Concerning this clonotype: A much larger clone lies one base from this, so it may be a read error. The rearrangement links TRBV25-1 to TRBJ2-7; 9 bases line up with TRBD2. The CDR3 extends over 16 amino acids. Germline V gives CDR1 MGHDK, CDR2 SYGVNS. Here the CDR3 DNA reads TGTGCCAGCAGTAAAACCGCTAGCGGGGCCTTCTACGCGCAGTACTTC. Its translation: CASSKTASGAFYAQYF.

In its sample, this clonotype was seen a few times. The chain is built from TRBV11-2 and TRBJ1-1; 10 bases fit TRBD1. The V gene's germline CDR1 is SGHAT and CDR2 FQNNGV. The CDR3 consists of 15 residues. The trim removed 6 bases at V and 2 bases at J, leaving 6 bases unmatched. The CDR3 coding sequence is TGTGCCAGCAGACCTCGACAGGGGGCTAACACTGAAGCTTTCTTT. Protein product: CASRPRQGANTEAFF. The whole variable domain, remainder taken from reference TRBV11-2 and TRBJ1-1, is EAGVAQSPRYKIIEKRQSVAFWCNPISGHATLYWYQQILGQGPKLLIQFQNNGVVDDSQLPKDRFSAERLKGVDSTLKIQPAKLEDSAVYLCASRPRQGANTEAFFGQGTRLTVV.

The chain carries TRBV7-6 and TRBJ2-2; D is possibly TRBD2 (5 bases). Trimming took 5 bases from V and 4 from J, leaving 8 bases between them. Germline CDR1 SGHVS, CDR2 FNYEAQ. The CDR3 loop spans 13 amino acids. The CDR3 is CASSRRTTGELFF. DNA for the CDR3: TGTGCCAGCAGCCGGAGGACCACCGGGGAGCTGTTTTTT.

This clonotype occurred a few times. The rearrangement joins TRBV4-1 to TRBJ2-2; 10 bases align to TRBD1. From germline, CDR1 is MGHRA and CDR2 YSYEKL. The CDR3 is 17 amino acids. J lost 3 bases, V lost 8 bases, and 12 bases had no gene match. CDR3: CASCRLKGQGDTGELFF. The CDR3 DNA reads TGCGCCAGCTGCCGACTTAAAGGACAGGGGGACACCGGGGAGCTGTTTTTT.

This clonotype was seen many times. This rearrangement joins TRBV10-3 to TRBJ1-1; D ambiguous. Germline values: CDR1 ENHRY, CDR2 SYGVKD. The CDR3 has 13 amino acids. V was pared by 11 bases and J by 1 base, with 14 bases between. In nucleotides, the CDR3 is TGTGCCTCCCAGGAGTATCGGAACACTGAAGCTTTCTTT. As protein: CASQEYRNTEAFF.

In regard to this clonotype: One end of the junction fails to match germline, which may point to a read error. The V gene is TRBV7-7, the J gene TRBJ2-2; 7 bases are a match to TRBD1. The CDR3 loop spans 15 amino acids. CDR1 and CDR2 from the germline V gene are SSHAT and FNYEAQ (reference sequence). The CDR3: CASSPGTENTGELFF. The CDR3 nucleotides read TGTGCTAGCAGCCCCGGGACAGAGAACACCGGGGAGCTGTTTTTT. The full variable domain, rest sourced from reference TRBV7-7 and TRBJ2-2, is GAGVSQSPRYKVTKRGQDVTLRCDPISSHATLYWYQQALGQGPEFLTYFNYEAQPDKSGLPSDRFSAERPEGSISTLTIQRTEQRDSAMYRCASSPGTENTGELFFGEGSRLTVL.

This clonotype was picked up many times. The rearrangement joins TRBV27 to TRBJ1-5; no reliable D call. Trimming took off 5 bases at V and 4 bases at J, with 12 bases between the two ends. CDR3 size: 14 residues. Per germline, CDR1 MNHEY and CDR2 SMNVEV (reference sequence). The chain's CDR3 is CASSPSRENQPQHF. CDR3 DNA sequence: TGTGCCAGCAGTCCAAGTAGGGAAAATCAGCCCCAGCATTTT.

The chain joins TRBV12-3 or TRBV12-4 to TRBJ1-1, with 8 bases aligning to TRBD1. Germline trimming cut 6 bases from V and 3 bases from J; bases unmatched to any gene: 12. This CDR3 region has 16 residues. In DNA, the CDR3 is TGTGCCAGCAGCCTCGGACAGGGAGGGAGTGACACTGAAGCTTTCTTT. This sequence encodes CASSLGQGGSDTEAFF.

In this sample, this clonotype turned up many times. The chain joins TRBV5-1 to TRBJ1-5; 12 positions match TRBD1. V dropped 4 bases and J dropped 4; count of bases not matched to a gene: 6. The germline CDR1 and CDR2 sequences are SGHRS and YFSETQ. CDR3 length: 16 residues. The CDR3 loop is CASSPGTGGFNQPQHF. CDR3 DNA sequence: TGCGCCAGCAGCCCCGGGACAGGGGGCTTTAATCAGCCCCAGCATTTT.

This clonotype was recorded many times. The chain combines TRBV27 with TRBJ2-3; 8 nucleotides agree with TRBD2. The CDR3 is 14 residues long. Looked up from germline, CDR1 is MNHEY and CDR2 is SMNVEV (reference sequence). V was pared by 10 bases and J by 4 bases, with 10 bases of the junction left unmatched. The CDR3 here is CATLKRENADTQYF. CDR3 nucleotide sequence: TGTGCCACCCTAAAGCGGGAGAACGCAGATACGCAGTATTTT.

The chain recombines TRBV19 with TRBJ2-7; D uncertain. Germline assignment: CDR1 LNHDA and CDR2 SQIVND (reference sequence). The CDR3 consists of 14 residues. V was shortened by 5 bases and J by 0 bases, with 11 bases between the two germline ends. The CDR3 spells CASSHRGDSYEQYF. The CDR3 nucleotides read TGTGCCAGTAGTCACCGTGGGGACTCCTACGAGCAGTACTTC. Together with reference TRBV19 and TRBJ2-7, the CDR3 gives the full variable domain: DGGITQSPKYLFRKEGQNVTLSCEQNLNHDAMYWYRQDPGQGLRLIYYSQIVNDFQKGDIAEGYSVSREKKESFPLTVTSAQKNPTAFYLCASSHRGDSYEQYFGPGTRLTVT.

This clonotype was observed at least ten times. The V and J genes are TRBV5-6 and TRBJ1-1; D not certain. The ends were cut back, 2 bases at V and 6 bases at J, with 14 bases in the middle. The germline CDR1 and CDR2 sequences are SGHDT and YYEEEE. The CDR3 runs to 14 residues. The CDR3 sequence: CASSLTGIQAEAFF. The CDR3 DNA reads TGTGCCAGCAGCTTAACCGGGATCCAAGCTGAAGCTTTCTTT.

Many counts were recorded for this clonotype. The chain carries TRBV6-1 and TRBJ2-7, with 7 bases matching TRBD1. Germline assignment: CDR1 MNHNS and CDR2 SASEGT. This CDR3 is built from 15 residues. The ends lost 8 bases at V and 3 bases at J; junction bases unmatched: 13. For the CDR3, the DNA is TGTGCCAGCGCTCAACTGGGGGACAGACACTACGAGCAGTACTTC. This sequence encodes CASAQLGDRHYEQYF.

This clonotype was recorded many times. This chain uses TRBV5-1 with TRBJ2-1, with 9 bases fitting TRBD2. With 4 bases clipped from V and 3 bases from J, the junction kept 8 bases outside the gene matches. There are 16 residues in the CDR3. Germline lookup yields CDR1 SGHRS and CDR2 YFSETQ. CDR3 sequence (DNA): TGCGCCAGCAGCCTCCGACTAGCGGATCTCTACAATGAGCAGTTCTTC. Its translation is CASSLRLADLYNEQFF.

In this sample, this clonotype turned up many times. The CDR3 here is CASRSTGNQPQHF. CDR3 bases: TGTGCCAGCAGATCGACAGGGAATCAGCCCCAGCATTTT. The V and J genes are TRBV12-3 or TRBV12-4 and TRBJ1-5; 7 nucleotides agree with TRBD1. The CDR3 spans 13 residues. Trimming took 6 bases from V and 4 from J; bases not matched to a gene: 3.

This clonotype appeared many times. J is TRBJ1-1 and V is TRBV5-1, with D perhaps matching TRBD1 (5 bases). The ends were cut back, 0 bases at V and 0 bases at J, with 9 bases in the middle. The length of the CDR3 is 15 residues. Germline lookup yields CDR1 SGHRS and CDR2 YFSETQ. The CDR3 loop is CASSLVAGLNTEAFF. In DNA, the CDR3 is TGCGCCAGCAGCTTGGTCGCGGGGCTGAACACTGAAGCTTTCTTT.

This clonotype was seen many times. The chain is built from TRBV25-1 and TRBJ2-3, with a tentative D call TRBD2 (6 bases). Trimming left V 4 bases short and J 0 bases short, with 23 bases between. The V gene's germline CDR1 is MGHDK and CDR2 SYGVNS. This CDR3 contains 19 residues. The CDR3 spells CASSGNSSDRRSSTDTQYF. The CDR3 bases are TGTGCCAGCAGTGGAAACTCTAGCGACCGCCGATCTAGCACAGATACGCAGTATTTT.

V is TRBV28 and J is TRBJ1-2; D is ambiguous. CDR1 and CDR2 from the germline V gene are MDHEN and SYDVKM. The CDR3 runs to 13 residues. Trimming removed 4 bases at V and 0 bases at J, with 6 bases between. DNA of the CDR3: TGTGCCAGCAGTTCCGCGACTAACTATGGCTACACCTTC. Encoded protein: CASSSATNYGYTF.

At least ten counts were recorded for this clonotype. This chain connects TRBV5-1 to TRBJ1-1, with a weak D call TRBD1 (5 bases). Germline lookup yields CDR1 SGHRS and CDR2 YFSETQ. The CDR3 consists of 14 residues. V was clipped by 2 bases and J by 4 bases, with 12 bases between them. Here the CDR3 reads CASSLPGTVTEAFF. The DNA of the CDR3 is TGCGCCAGCAGCTTACCAGGGACGGTCACTGAAGCTTTCTTT.

With respect to this clonotype: Being one base from a much bigger clone, this may be a read error. The chain has TRBV29-1 and TRBJ2-4; D is possibly TRBD2 (6 bases). Trimming removed 6 bases from V and 12 bases from J, with 21 bases in between. Germline CDR1 is SQVTM and CDR2 is ANQGSEA. CDR3 size: 13 residues. CDR3 in amino acids: CSVGRIEGDSQYF. CDR3 sequence (DNA): TGCAGCGTCGGGAGAATCGAAGGCGACAGTCAGTACTTC.

There are many counts of this clonotype. CDR3 sequence reads: CASSLRFSGNTIYF. CDR3 in DNA: TGTGCCAGCAGTTTGAGGTTCTCTGGAAACACCATATATTTT. The chain couples TRBV12-3 or TRBV12-4 to TRBJ1-3; no clear D. The CDR3 runs 14 residues. The ends were cut back, 3 bases at V and 0 bases at J, with 6 bases in the middle.

Only a few counts were recorded for this clonotype. This chain connects TRBV7-9 to TRBJ2-1; D is undetermined. The germline V gene has CDR1 SEHNR and CDR2 FQNEAQ (reference sequence). CDR3 length: 13 residues. V dropped 1 base and J dropped 7 bases, with 8 bases sitting between them. The CDR3 sequence is CASSLDALNEQFF. CDR3 sequence (DNA): TGTGCCAGCAGCTTAGATGCCCTAAATGAGCAGTTCTTC.

Many counts were recorded for this clonotype. The V call is TRBV12-3 or TRBV12-4, the J call TRBJ2-2; 8 nucleotides match TRBD1. The CDR3 covers 18 residues. V lost 3 bases and J lost 1; bases outside the gene matches: 10. CDR3 loop: CASSLKEWDRWNTGELFF. The DNA for the CDR3 is TGTGCCAGCAGTTTGAAAGAATGGGACAGGTGGAACACCGGGGAGCTGTTTTTT.

This clonotype was recorded only once. V is TRBV29-1 and J is TRBJ2-1; 10 bases are shared with TRBD2. The CDR3 has 16 residues. Germline V gene data show CDR1 as SQVTM and CDR2 as ANQGSEA. J gave up 0 bases and V 1 base, and 3 bases lay outside the gene matches. CDR3 sequence: CSVEGLAGVSYNEQFF. DNA for the CDR3: TGCAGCGTTGAAGGTCTAGCGGGAGTCTCCTACAATGAGCAGTTCTTC.

Comment on this clonotype: Compared with germline, one end of the junction differs, possibly owing to a read error. The chain uses TRBV4-1 and TRBJ1-1; no clear D gene. This CDR3 contains 14 residues. CDR1 MGHRA and CDR2 YSYEKL come from the germline V gene. The CDR3 nucleotides read TGCGCCAGCAACCAAGTCCAGGAAGCGACTGAAGCTTTCTTT. The encoded protein is CASNQVQEATEAFF.